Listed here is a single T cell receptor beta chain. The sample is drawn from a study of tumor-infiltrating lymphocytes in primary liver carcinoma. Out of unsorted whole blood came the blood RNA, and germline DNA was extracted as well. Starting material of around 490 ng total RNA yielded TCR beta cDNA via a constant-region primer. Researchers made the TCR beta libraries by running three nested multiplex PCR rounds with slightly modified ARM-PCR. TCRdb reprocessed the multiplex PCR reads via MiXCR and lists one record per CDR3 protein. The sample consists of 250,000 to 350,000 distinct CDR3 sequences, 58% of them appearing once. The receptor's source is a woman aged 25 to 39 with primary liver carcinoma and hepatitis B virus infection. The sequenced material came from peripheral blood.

The CDR3 nucleotides are TGTGCCAGTAGCCTAACCACTCCTCAAGAGACCCAGTACTTC. Its protein product is CASSLTTPQETQYF. The chain has TRBV7-2 and TRBJ2-5; the D is unclear. This CDR3 comprises 14 residues. The V gene lost 9 bases and the J gene lost 2 bases, with 16 bases spanning the gap. The germline V gene has CDR1 SGHTA and CDR2 FQGNSA.